Included here is one T cell receptor (beta chain) sequence, with context. In the original workflow: Cell counts per sample came from amplifying reference gene primers. The data were produced by immunoSEQ multiplex PCR, yet TCRdb's version contains in-frame clones alone and is incomplete. V, J and clone size are those of that table, while D and trimming were read from the DNA. Among more than 85,000 clones listed, around three quarters were seen once. The sample comes from a study of blood T cell repertoires in COVID-19. Study-level background: The United States, Italy and Spain provided the acute and convalescent COVID-19 samples.

Sequencing used peripheral blood. The sequence came from a woman aged 60 to 75 with acute or convalescent COVID-19.

CDR3 DNA: TGTGCCAGCAGCTTGGAGGGGTGGCAGTCAGTTAGTAACTATGGCTACACCTTC. It specifies CASSLEGWQSVSNYGYTF. The chain uses TRBV5-5 and TRBJ1-2; tentatively, D is TRBD1 (5 bases). The CDR3 extends over 18 amino acids. The germline V gene has CDR1 SGHKS and CDR2 YYEKEE (reference sequence). Trimming took off 0 bases at V and 1 base at J, with 19 bases between the two ends. The whole variable domain, remainder taken from reference TRBV5-5 and TRBJ1-2, is DAGVTQSPTHLIKTRGQQVTLRCSPISGHKSVSWYQQVLGQGPQFIFQYYEKEERGRGNFPDRFSARQFPNYSSELNVNALLLGDSALYLCASSLEGWQSVSNYGYTFGSGTRLTVV.